The 5 T cell receptor beta chains presented below share a single source sample, sequenced in a study of cytomegalovirus exposure and HLA in healthy donors. The PCR was carried out with 60 Vbeta primers and 13 Jbeta primers. Produced via immunoSEQ multiplex PCR; TCRdb's table is partial and in-frame only. This sample has some 150,000 clones, with about four fifths found just once. The source material was PBMCs. These receptors originate from a man aged 25 to 45 in good health and CMV-seropositive.

This clone appeared a single time. V is TRBV6-1 and J is TRBJ1-5; the match to TRBD1 covers 11 bases. CDR3 length equals 19 residues. The V and J ends lost 2 bases and 4 bases, in that order; junction bases with no gene match: 13. Germline V CDR1 and CDR2: MNHNS, SASEGT. CDR3 in DNA: TGTGCCAGCAGTGAAAAAATGATTCGGGGACAGGGGGTGAATCAGCCCCAGCATTTT. It specifies CASSEKMIRGQGVNQPQHF.

The chain has TRBV5-5 and TRBJ2-7, with TRBD2 as a possible D gene (5 bases). CDR1 and CDR2 from the germline V gene are SGHKS and YYEKEE (reference sequence). This CDR3 region has 14 residues. Trimming left V 4 bases short and J 0 bases short, with 11 bases between. The DNA for the CDR3 is TGTGCCAGCAGCGCAGGACTGTCCTCCTACGAGCAGTACTTC. Its translation: CASSAGLSSYEQYF.

The chain uses TRBV28 and TRBJ2-5; 7 bases are shared with TRBD2. J gave up 6 bases and V 3 bases, and 10 bases lay outside the gene matches. This CDR3 is 15 amino acids long. Germline CDR1 reads MDHEN; CDR2 reads SYDVKM. CDR3 protein: CASSLGGSGPKTQYF. The CDR3 DNA is TGTGCCAGCAGTTTGGGCGGGAGTGGGCCCAAGACCCAGTACTTC.

V is TRBV7-2 and J is TRBJ1-2; D may be TRBD1 (5 bases). This CDR3 has 13 amino acids. V gave up 3 bases and J gave up 6 bases, with 11 bases separating them. Germline loops: CDR1 SGHTA, CDR2 FQGNSA. CDR3 coding DNA: TGTGCCAGCAGCTTCGGGGGAGGGGATGGCTACACCTTC. This sequence encodes CASSFGGGDGYTF.

Notes on this clone: At one boundary the junction diverges from the germline segment, which might be a read error. The chain combines TRBV7-9 with TRBJ2-7; D unclear. The CDR3 spans 11 residues. From germline, CDR1 is SEHNR and CDR2 FQNEAQ (reference sequence). This CDR3 reads CSSSNFSEQYF. As DNA, the CDR3 is TGTTCCAGCAGCAACTTTTCCGAGCAGTACTTC.